Shown below are 13 T cell receptor beta chains from a single sample sequenced in a study of T cell responses to AZD1222 COVID-19 vaccine. Sequencing used immunoSEQ multiplex PCR; TCRdb keeps in-frame clones, though not all of them. The table records about 120,000 clones, 88% of them present only once. Sequences were derived from peripheral blood, sampled 28 days after the second AZD1222 dose. These receptors were collected from an adult who received the AZD1222 COVID-19 vaccine.

This sequence joins TRBV3-1 (or the pseudogene TRBV3-2) and TRBJ1-1, with D perhaps matching TRBD1 (6 bases). CDR3 length equals 15 residues. V dropped 3 bases and J dropped 5 bases, with 16 bases sitting between them. Germline lookup yields CDR1 LGHDT and CDR2 YNNKEL (reference sequence). CDR3 sequence: CASSQRVRGRTEAFF. Here the CDR3 DNA reads TGTGCCAGCAGCCAGCGTGTCAGGGGAAGGACTGAAGCTTTCTTT.

The J gene is TRBJ1-1, the V gene TRBV30, with 7 nucleotides matching TRBD1. Germline CDR1 is GTSNPN and CDR2 is SVGIG (reference sequence). The V and J ends lost 6 bases and 5 bases, in that order; junction bases with no gene match: 0. CDR3 length equals 10 residues. CDR3 sequence: CACRGTEAFF. CDR3 bases: TGTGCCTGCAGGGGGACTGAAGCTTTCTTT.

This chain uses TRBV7-9 with TRBJ1-1; D is possibly TRBD1 (5 bases). This CDR3 is built from 14 residues. Germline V gene data show CDR1 as SEHNR and CDR2 as FQNEAQ (reference sequence). The germline V and J ends were trimmed by 0 bases and 4 bases, with 9 bases remaining between them. CDR3 DNA: TGTGCCAGCAGCTTAGCTGATGGGGGCACTGAAGCTTTCTTT. This gives the protein CASSLADGGTEAFF. The full variable domain, completed using reference TRBV7-9 and TRBJ1-1, is DTGVSQNPRHKITKRGQNVTFRCDPISEHNRLYWYRQTLGQGPEFLTYFQNEAQLEKSRLLSDRFSAERPKGSFSTLEIQRTEQGDSAMYLCASSLADGGTEAFFGQGTRLTVV.

The chain employs TRBV7-3 and TRBJ2-1; the match to TRBD1 covers 9 bases. The CDR3 has 15 amino acids. The V and J ends lost 3 bases and 6 bases, in that order; junction bases with no gene match: 6. Germline CDR1 and CDR2: SGHTA and FQGTGA. The CDR3 DNA sequence: TGTGCCAGCAGCTTCTCCGGGACAGGGCTCAATGAGCAGTTCTTC. It yields the protein CASSFSGTGLNEQFF.

This sequence joins TRBV5-6 and TRBJ1-5; a possible D gene is TRBD1 (6 bases). V was clipped by 0 bases and J by 2 bases, with 18 bases between them. Germline V lookup: CDR1 SGHDT, CDR2 YYEEEE. The CDR3 has 18 residues. CDR3 in DNA: TGTGCCAGCAGCTTGGCCGGGACAAGAAGGTACCGCAATCAGCCCCAGCATTTT. This encodes CASSLAGTRRYRNQPQHF. The full variable domain, in which reference TRBV5-6 and TRBJ1-5 provide the parts outside the CDR3, is DAGVTQSPTHLIKTRGQQVTLRCSPKSGHDTVSWYQQALGQGPQFIFQYYEEEERQRGNFPDRFSGHQFPNYSSELNVNALLLGDSALYLCASSLAGTRRYRNQPQHFGDGTRLSIL.

This chain uses TRBV27 with TRBJ2-1; 9 bases line up with TRBD2. The V segment lost 2 bases and the J segment 15 bases; nucleotides outside the gene matches: 14. The V gene's germline CDR1 is MNHEY and CDR2 SMNVEV (reference sequence). The CDR3 length is 15 residues. In DNA form, the CDR3 reads TGTGCCAGCAGTTTACAGGCTAGCGGGGTCCAGGATCGGTTCTTC. It specifies CASSLQASGVQDRFF.

This clone was counted a single time. The J gene is TRBJ2-7, the V gene TRBV7-9, with unresolved D. This CDR3 is 11 amino acids long. V dropped 8 bases and J dropped 6 bases, with 11 bases sitting between them. CDR1 and CDR2 from the germline V gene are SEHNR and FQNEAQ (reference sequence). The DNA of the CDR3 is TGTGCCAGCTCCCTTATGAGCGAGCAGTACTTC. This encodes CASSLMSEQYF.

V is TRBV6-2 or TRBV6-3 and J is TRBJ1-6; D remains unclear. There are 14 residues in the CDR3. V dropped 4 bases and J dropped 7 bases, with 11 bases sitting between them. From germline, CDR1 is MNHEY and CDR2 SVGEGT. This chain's CDR3 is CASSLVGSNSPLHF. The DNA of the CDR3 is TGTGCCAGCAGTTTGGTCGGATCGAATTCACCCCTCCACTTT.

This rearrangement joins TRBV11-3 to TRBJ2-5, with D maybe TRBD2 (7 bases). Trimming left V 5 bases short and J 2 bases short, with 21 bases between. The CDR3 is 17 amino acids. Germline V gene sequence: CDR1 SGHNT, CDR2 YENEEA. CDR3 region: CASSRSLGGGAQETQYF. For the CDR3, the DNA is TGTGCCAGCAGCCGCAGCTTAGGGGGGGGAGCTCAAGAGACCCAGTACTTC.

This rearrangement joins TRBV9 to TRBJ2-7; TRBD1 matches at 9 bases. The V gene end was trimmed by 4 bases and the J gene end by 5 bases; junction bases not matched to a gene: 13. CDR1 is SGDLS and CDR2 is YYNGEE in the germline V gene. This CDR3 region has 16 residues. As DNA, the CDR3 is TGTGCCAGCAGCCCCCAGGGAGGGACAGGGACCCACGAGCAGTACTTC. Translated: CASSPQGGTGTHEQYF.

V and J are TRBV11-2 and TRBJ1-2; 9 bases agree with TRBD1. There are 15 residues in the CDR3. Unmatched junction bases numbered 5, after V lost 2 bases and J lost 4 bases. CDR1 and CDR2 from the germline V gene are SGHAT and FQNNGV. The CDR3 loop reads CASSLRRDRAYGYTF. Written as DNA, the CDR3 is TGTGCCAGCAGCTTAAGGCGGGACAGGGCCTATGGCTACACCTTC. The variable domain in full, with the rest retrieved from reference TRBV11-2 and TRBJ1-2, is EAGVAQSPRYKIIEKRQSVAFWCNPISGHATLYWYQQILGQGPKLLIQFQNNGVVDDSQLPKDRFSAERLKGVDSTLKIQPAKLEDSAVYLCASSLRRDRAYGYTFGSGTRLTVV.

A note on this clone: This same CDR3 is encoded by further DNA sequences in the sample. The CDR3 loop reads CASSPPAGFGNTIYF. The CDR3 coding sequence is TGTGCCAGCTCACCACCGGCAGGGTTCGGAAACACCATATATTTT. This chain connects TRBV18 to TRBJ1-3, with D maybe TRBD1 (5 bases). Germline-derived CDR1 and CDR2 are KGHSH and LQKENI. V was cut by 0 bases and J by 4 bases, with 10 bases left in between. The CDR3 spans 15 residues.

The rearrangement joins TRBV5-4 to TRBJ2-1; 10 bases fit TRBD1. Germline assignment: CDR1 SGHNT and CDR2 YYREEE (reference sequence). The V gene end was trimmed by 4 bases and the J gene end by 0 bases; junction bases not matched to a gene: 4. The CDR3 length is 16 residues. CDR3 nucleotides: TGTGCCAGCAGCCGAGGGACAGGGGACTCCTACAATGAGCAGTTCTTC. This encodes CASSRGTGDSYNEQFF.